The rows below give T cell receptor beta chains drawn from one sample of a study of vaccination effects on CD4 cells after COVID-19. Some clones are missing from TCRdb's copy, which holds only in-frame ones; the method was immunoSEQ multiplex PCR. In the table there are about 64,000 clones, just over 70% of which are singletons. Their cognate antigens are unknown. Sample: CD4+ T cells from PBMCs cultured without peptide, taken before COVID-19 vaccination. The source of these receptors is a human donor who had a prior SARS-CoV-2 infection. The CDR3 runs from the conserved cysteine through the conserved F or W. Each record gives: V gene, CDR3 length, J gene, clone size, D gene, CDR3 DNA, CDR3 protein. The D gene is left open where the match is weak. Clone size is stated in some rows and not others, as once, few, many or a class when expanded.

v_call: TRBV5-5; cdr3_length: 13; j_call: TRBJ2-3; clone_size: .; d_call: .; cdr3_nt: TGTGCCAGCAGCCGACCGGGTGGGGATACGCAGTATTTT; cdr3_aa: CASSRPGGDTQYF
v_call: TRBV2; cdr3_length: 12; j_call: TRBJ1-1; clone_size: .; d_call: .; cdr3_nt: TGTGCAAGAAGGACAGATTATTCTGAAGCTTTCTTT; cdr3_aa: CARRTDYSEAFF
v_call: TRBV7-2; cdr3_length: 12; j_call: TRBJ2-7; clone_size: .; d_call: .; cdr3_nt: TGTGCCAGCAGCTTAGTAGGTTACGAGCAGTACTTC; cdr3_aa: CASSLVGYEQYF
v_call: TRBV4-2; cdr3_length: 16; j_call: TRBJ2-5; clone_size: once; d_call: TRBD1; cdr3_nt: TGTGCCAGCAGCCAAGATCTTGTAGGGGGCCGGGAGACCCAGTACTTC; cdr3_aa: CASSQDLVGGRETQYF
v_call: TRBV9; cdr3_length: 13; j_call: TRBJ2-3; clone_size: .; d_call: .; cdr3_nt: TGTGCCAGCAGCGTAGGGGGAACAGATACGCAGTATTTT; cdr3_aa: CASSVGGTDTQYF
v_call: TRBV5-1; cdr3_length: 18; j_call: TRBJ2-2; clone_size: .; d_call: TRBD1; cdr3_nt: TGCGCCAGCAGCTTGACGCCAATTCAGGGGGCCAACACCGGGGAGCTGTTTTTT; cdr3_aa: CASSLTPIQGANTGELFF
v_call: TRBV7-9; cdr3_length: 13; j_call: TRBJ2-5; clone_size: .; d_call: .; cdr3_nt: TGTGCCAGCAGCTGGCTGGGATTCGGGACCCAGTACTTC; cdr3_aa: CASSWLGFGTQYF
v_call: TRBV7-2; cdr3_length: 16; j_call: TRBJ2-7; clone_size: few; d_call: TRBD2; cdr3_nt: TGTGCCAGCAGCTTAGGGGGACTAGCGGGAGCCTACGAGCAGTACTTC; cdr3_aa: CASSLGGLAGAYEQYF
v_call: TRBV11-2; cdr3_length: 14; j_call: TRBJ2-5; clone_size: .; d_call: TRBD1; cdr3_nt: TGTGCCAGCAGCTTCCGGGACAGGGGTGAGACCCAGTACTTC; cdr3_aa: CASSFRDRGETQYF
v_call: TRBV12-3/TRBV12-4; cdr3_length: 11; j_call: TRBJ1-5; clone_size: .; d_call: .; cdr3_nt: TGTGCCAGCAGGGGGAGGGCGGCCGTCCATTTT; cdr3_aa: CASRGRAAVHF
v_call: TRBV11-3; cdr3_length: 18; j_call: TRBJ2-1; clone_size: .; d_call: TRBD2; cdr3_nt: TGTGCCAGCAGCTATCCGGGACTAGCGTCTCTCACCGTCAATGAGCAGTTCTTC; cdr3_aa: CASSYPGLASLTVNEQFF
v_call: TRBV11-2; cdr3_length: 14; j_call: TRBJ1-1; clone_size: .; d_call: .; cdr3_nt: TGTGCCAGCGGGTTTCTAGGAGAGAACACTGAAGCTTTCTTT; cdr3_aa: CASGFLGENTEAFF
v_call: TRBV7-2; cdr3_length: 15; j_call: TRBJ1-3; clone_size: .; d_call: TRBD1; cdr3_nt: TGTGCCAGCAGGCTACAGGGGTCGGATGGAAACACCATATATTTT; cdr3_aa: CASRLQGSDGNTIYF
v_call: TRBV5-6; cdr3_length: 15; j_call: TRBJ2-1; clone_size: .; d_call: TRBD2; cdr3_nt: TGTGCCAGCAGCTTGGGAAGGGAGGGGCCTGACGAGCAGTTCTTC; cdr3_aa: CASSLGREGPDEQFF
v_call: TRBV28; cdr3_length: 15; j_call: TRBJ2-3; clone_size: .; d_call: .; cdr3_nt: TGTGCCAGCACCTCCATTGGGGAGGGCACAGATACGCAGTATTTT; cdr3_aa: CASTSIGEGTDTQYF
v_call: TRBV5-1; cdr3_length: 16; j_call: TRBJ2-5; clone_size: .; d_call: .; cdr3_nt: TGCGCCAGCAGCTTGGATGTCTGGGCAGGGCAAGAGACCCAGTACTTC; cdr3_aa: CASSLDVWAGQETQYF
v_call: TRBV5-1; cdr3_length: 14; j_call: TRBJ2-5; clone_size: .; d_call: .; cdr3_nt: TGCGCCAGCAGCTTAGTACACCCCCAAGAGACCCAGTACTTC; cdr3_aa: CASSLVHPQETQYF
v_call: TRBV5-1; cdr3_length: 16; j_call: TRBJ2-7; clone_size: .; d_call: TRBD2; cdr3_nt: TGCGCCAGCAGCCCCCGGACTAGCGGGGCCTCCTACGAGCAGTACTTC; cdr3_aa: CASSPRTSGASYEQYF
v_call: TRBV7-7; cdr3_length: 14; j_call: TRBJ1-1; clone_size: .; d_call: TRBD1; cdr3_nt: TGTGCTAGCAGCCCATTACAGGGGGCTACTGAAGCTTTCTTT; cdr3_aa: CASSPLQGATEAFF
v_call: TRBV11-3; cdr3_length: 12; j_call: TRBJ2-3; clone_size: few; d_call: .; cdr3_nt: TGTGCCAGCGATGAAGGTGCAGATACGCAGTATTTT; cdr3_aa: CASDEGADTQYF
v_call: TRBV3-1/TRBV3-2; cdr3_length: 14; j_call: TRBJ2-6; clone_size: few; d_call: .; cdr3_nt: TGTGCCAGCAGCCAAGGGGGGGCAACCAACGTCCTGACTTTC; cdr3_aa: CASSQGGATNVLTF
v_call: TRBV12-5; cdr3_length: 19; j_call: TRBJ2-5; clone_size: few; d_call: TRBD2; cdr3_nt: TGTGCTAGTGGTTTGGCCCCGAGACTAGCGGGGGGATCTGGTGAGACCCAGTACTTC; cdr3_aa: CASGLAPRLAGGSGETQYF
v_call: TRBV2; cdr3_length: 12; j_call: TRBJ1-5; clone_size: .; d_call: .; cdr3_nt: TGTGCCAGCAGTAGGGACTACGAGCCCCAGCATTTT; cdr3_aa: CASSRDYEPQHF
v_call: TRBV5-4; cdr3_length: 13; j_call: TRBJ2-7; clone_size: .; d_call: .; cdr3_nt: TGTGCCAGCAGCTCGGAAGGGATCTACGAGCAGTACTTC; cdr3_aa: CASSSEGIYEQYF
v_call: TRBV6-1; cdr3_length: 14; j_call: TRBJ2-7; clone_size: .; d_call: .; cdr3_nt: TGTGCCAGCAGTGATCAGGGGTTCTCCTACGAGCAGTACTTC; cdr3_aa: CASSDQGFSYEQYF
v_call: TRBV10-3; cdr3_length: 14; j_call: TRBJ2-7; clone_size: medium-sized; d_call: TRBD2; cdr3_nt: TGTGCCATCACCGGACTAGCGGGAGGGAACGAGCAGTACTTC; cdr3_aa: CAITGLAGGNEQYF
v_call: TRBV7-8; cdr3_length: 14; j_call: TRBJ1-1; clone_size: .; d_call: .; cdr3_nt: TGTGCCAGCAGCTTAGCAGGTGGGAGAGTACCAGCTTTCTTT; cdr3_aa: CASSLAGGRVPAFF
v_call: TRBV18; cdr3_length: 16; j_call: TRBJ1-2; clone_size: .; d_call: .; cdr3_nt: TGTGCCAGCTCACGGAACCAGGCGGAGGGTGGTAATGGCTACACCTTC; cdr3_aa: CASSRNQAEGGNGYTF
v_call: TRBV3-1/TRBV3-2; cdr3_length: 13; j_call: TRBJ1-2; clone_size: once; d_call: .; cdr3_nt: TGTGCCAGCAGCCAGTTCCAGGGTTTGGGCTACACCTTC; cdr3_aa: CASSQFQGLGYTF
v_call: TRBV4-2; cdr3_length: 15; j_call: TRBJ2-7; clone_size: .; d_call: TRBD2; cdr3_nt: TGTGCCAGCAGCCTAGATGGGACTAGCACCTACGAGCAGTACTTC; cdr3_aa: CASSLDGTSTYEQYF
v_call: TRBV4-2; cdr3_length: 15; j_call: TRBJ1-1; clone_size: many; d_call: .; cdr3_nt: TGTGCCAGCAGCCAAGAGGGGCAGGGCGACACTGAAGCTTTCTTT; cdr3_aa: CASSQEGQGDTEAFF
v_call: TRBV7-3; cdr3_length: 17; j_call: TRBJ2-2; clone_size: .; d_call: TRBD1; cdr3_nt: TGTGCCAGCAGCCAATCACCGGGACAGGGCAACACCGGGGAGCTGTTTTTT; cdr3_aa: CASSQSPGQGNTGELFF
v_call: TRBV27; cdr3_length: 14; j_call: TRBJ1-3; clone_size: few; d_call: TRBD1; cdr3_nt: TGTGCCAGCAGTTTCACAGGGGCTGGAAACACCATATATTTT; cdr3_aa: CASSFTGAGNTIYF
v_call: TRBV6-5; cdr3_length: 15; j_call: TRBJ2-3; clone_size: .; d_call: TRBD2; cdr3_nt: TGTGCCAGCAGTCGGTCAGGGACTAGCTATGATACGCAGTATTTT; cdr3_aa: CASSRSGTSYDTQYF
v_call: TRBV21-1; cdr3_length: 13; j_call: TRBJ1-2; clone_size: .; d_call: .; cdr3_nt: TGTGCCAGCAGCAAACGGACAGGCTATGGCTACACCTTC; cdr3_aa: CASSKRTGYGYTF
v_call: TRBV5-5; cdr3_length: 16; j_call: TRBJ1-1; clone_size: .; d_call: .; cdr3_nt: TGTGCCAGCAGCTTGTGGTTCACAGGGATGAACACTGAAGCTTTCTTT; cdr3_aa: CASSLWFTGMNTEAFF
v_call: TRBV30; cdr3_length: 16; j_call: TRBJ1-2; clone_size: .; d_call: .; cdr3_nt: TGTGCCTGGTACACGGGAGCCGTAGGAGGAAACTATGGCTACACCTTC; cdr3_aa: CAWYTGAVGGNYGYTF
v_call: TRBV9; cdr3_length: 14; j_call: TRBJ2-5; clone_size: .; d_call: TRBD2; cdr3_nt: TGTGCCAGCAGCGCGGGACTAGCGGGAGAGACCCAGTACTTC; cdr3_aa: CASSAGLAGETQYF
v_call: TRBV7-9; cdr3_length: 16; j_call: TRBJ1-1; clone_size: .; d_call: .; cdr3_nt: TGTGCCAGCAGCTTAGGAGTTGGGGGGAGCTTCACTGAAGCTTTCTTT; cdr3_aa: CASSLGVGGSFTEAFF
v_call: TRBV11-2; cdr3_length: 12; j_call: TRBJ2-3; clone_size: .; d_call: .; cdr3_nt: TGTGCCAGCAGTACGAGGACAGATACGCAGTATTTT; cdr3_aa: CASSTRTDTQYF
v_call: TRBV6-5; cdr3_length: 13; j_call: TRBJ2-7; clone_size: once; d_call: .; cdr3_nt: TGTGCCACCGAGTCTGGGGTTACCTACGAGCAGTACTTC; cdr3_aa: CATESGVTYEQYF
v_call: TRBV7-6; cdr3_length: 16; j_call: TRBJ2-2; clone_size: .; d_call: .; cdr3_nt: TGTGCCAGCAGCACAATGGGGGGAACCACGGCCGGGGAGCTGTTTTTT; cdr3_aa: CASSTMGGTTAGELFF
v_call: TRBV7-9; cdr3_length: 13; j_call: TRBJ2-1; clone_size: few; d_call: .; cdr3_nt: TGTGCCAGCAGCTACCAAGGGGGCAATGAGCAGTTCTTC; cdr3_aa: CASSYQGGNEQFF
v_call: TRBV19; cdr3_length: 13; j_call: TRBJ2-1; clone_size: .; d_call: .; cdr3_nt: TGTGCCAGTGAGGATCCTCCCTACAATGAGCAGTTCTTC; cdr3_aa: CASEDPPYNEQFF
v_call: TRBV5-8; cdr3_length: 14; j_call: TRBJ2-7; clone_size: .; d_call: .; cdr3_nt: TGTGCCAGCAGCTTGGTTCCCGGGTTGGGGGAGCAGTACTTC; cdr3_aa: CASSLVPGLGEQYF
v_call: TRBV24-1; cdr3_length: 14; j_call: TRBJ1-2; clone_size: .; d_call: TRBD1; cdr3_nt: TGTGCCACCAGTGATTCAACAGGGGACTATGGCTACACCTTC; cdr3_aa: CATSDSTGDYGYTF
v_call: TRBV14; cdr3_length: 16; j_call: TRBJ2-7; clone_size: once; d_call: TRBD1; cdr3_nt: TGTGCCAGCAGCCACCGACAGGGGACGTTGTCTGGTGAGCAGTACTTC; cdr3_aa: CASSHRQGTLSGEQYF
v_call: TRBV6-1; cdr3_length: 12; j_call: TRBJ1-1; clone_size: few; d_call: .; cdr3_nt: TGTGCCAGCAGTGAAGACAGAAGTGAAGCTTTCTTT; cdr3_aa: CASSEDRSEAFF
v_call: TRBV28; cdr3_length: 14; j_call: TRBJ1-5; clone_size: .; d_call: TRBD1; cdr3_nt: TGTGCCAGCAGTTTACCGGGACAGAGAGAGCCCCAGCATTTT; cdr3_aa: CASSLPGQREPQHF
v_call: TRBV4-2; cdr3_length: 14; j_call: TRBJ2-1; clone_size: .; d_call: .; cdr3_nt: TGTGCCAGCAGCCAAGAAAATCAGGGCAATGAGCAGTTCTTC; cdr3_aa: CASSQENQGNEQFF
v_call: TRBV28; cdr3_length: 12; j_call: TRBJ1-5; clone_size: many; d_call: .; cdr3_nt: TGTGCCAGCAGTTTATATCGTCAGCCCCAGCATTTT; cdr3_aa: CASSLYRQPQHF
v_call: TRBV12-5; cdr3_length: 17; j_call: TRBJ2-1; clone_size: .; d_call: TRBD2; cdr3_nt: TGTGCTAGTGGTTTGCCCCGTTATAGCGGGGACTACAATGAGCAGTTCTTC; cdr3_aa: CASGLPRYSGDYNEQFF
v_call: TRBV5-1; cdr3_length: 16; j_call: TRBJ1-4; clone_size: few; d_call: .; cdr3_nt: TGCGCCAGCAGCCTGACCCCTCAGGAAAGTAATGAAAAACTGTTTTTT; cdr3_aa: CASSLTPQESNEKLFF
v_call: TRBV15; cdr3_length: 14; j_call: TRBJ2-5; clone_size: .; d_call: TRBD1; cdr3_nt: TGTGCCACCAGCAGGGGGGACAGGGAAGAGACCCAGTACTTC; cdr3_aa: CATSRGDREETQYF
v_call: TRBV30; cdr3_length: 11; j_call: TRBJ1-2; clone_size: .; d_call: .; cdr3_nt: TGTGCCTCCGTAAGGGGATATGGCTACACCTTC; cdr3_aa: CASVRGYGYTF
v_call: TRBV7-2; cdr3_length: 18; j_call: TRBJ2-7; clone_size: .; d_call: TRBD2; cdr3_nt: TGTGCCAGCAGCTTAGTTGGGGGGACTAGCGGGGGAAACTACGAGCAGTACTTC; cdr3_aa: CASSLVGGTSGGNYEQYF
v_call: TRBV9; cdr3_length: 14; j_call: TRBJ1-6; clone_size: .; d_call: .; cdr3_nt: TGTGCCAGCAGCGTAGAAGGGCAGGGTTCACCCCTCCACTTT; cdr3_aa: CASSVEGQGSPLHF
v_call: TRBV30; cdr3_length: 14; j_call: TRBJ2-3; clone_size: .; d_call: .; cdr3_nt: TGTGCCTGGAGGTCGTCGGTAATCACAGATACGCAGTATTTT; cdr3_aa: CAWRSSVITDTQYF